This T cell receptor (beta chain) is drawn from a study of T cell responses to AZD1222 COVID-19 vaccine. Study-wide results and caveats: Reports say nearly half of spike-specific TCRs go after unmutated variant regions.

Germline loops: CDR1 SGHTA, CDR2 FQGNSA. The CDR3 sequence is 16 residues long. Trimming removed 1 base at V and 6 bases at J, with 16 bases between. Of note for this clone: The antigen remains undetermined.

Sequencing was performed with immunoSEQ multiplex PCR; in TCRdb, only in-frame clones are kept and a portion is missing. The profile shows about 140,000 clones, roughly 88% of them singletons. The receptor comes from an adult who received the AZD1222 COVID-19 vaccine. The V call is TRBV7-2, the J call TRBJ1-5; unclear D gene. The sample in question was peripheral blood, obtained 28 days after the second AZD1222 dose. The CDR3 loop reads CASSLGHLAGGQPQHF. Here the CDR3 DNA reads TGTGCCAGCAGCTTAGGACACCTTGCAGGTGGTCAGCCCCAGCATTTT.